The text below deals with one TCR beta chain. Its specificity is unknown. These data are taken from a study of CD8+CD57+ T cells in acquired aplastic anemia. Study information: CD4+ and CD8+ cells, once sorted, gave DNA averaging approximately 3.4 ug. General study results and limits: The same twenty-nine CD8+ CDR3 sequences occurred in patients and in controls. Simpson's diversity of CD8+ cells was not significantly different in patients compared with controls.

TCR beta VDJ combinations and CDR3 sequences were profiled from genomic DNA. TCRdb reprocessed the reads via MiXCR and lists one record per CDR3 protein. Seen here are a few hundred thousand distinct CDR3 sequences, around 49% observed once, and the top ten hold about 20%. Patients chosen for sequencing had shown CD8+CD57+ cell expansion by flow cytometry. With no exception, the patients had severe acquired aplastic anemia. The TCR originated in a human donor with aplastic anemia. Sequencing was done on a sample of sorted CD4+, CD8+, or CD8+CD57+ T cells (not recorded which) from PBMCs.

CDR3 sequence: CASKQGPSGNTGELFF. The CDR3 DNA follows: TGTGCCAGCAAACAGGGACCCTCTGGAAACACCGGGGAGCTGTTTTTT. This chain joins TRBV2 and TRBJ2-2; a weak D match, TRBD1 (6 bases). This CDR3 region has 16 residues. Germline CDR1 is SNHLY and CDR2 is FYNNEI. V was cut by 7 bases and J by 2 bases, with 17 bases left in between.